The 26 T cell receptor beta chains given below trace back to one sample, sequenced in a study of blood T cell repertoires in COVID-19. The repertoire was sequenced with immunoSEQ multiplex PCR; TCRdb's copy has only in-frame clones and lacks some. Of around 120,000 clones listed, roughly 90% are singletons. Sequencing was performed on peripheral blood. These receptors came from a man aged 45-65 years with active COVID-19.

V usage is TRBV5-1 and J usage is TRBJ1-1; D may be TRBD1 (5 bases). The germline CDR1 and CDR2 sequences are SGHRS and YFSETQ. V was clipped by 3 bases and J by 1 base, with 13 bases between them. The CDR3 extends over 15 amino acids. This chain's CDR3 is CASSSNGGENTEAFF. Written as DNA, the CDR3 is TGCGCCAGCAGCTCGAACGGGGGGGAGAACACTGAAGCTTTCTTT.

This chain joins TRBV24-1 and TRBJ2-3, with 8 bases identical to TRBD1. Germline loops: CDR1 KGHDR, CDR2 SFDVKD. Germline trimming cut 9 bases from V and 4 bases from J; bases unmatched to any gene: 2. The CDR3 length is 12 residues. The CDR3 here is CATGQGPDTQYF. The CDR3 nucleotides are TGTGCCACCGGACAGGGACCAGATACGCAGTATTTT.

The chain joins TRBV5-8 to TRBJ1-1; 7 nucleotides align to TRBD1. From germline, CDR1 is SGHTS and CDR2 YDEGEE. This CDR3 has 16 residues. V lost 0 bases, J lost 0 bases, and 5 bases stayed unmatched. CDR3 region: CASSLGQGILNTEAFF. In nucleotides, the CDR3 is TGTGCCAGCAGCTTGGGACAGGGAATCCTGAACACTGAAGCTTTCTTT.

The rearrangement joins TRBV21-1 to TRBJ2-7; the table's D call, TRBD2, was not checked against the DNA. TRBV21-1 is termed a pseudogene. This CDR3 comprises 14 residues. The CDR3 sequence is CASSKQRGSYEQYF. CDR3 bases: TGTGCCAGCAGCAAGCAGCGGGGGAGCTACGAGCAGTACTTC.

The chain's CDR3 is CASSQGRLRESLTEAFF. DNA of the CDR3: TGTGCCAGCAGTCAGGGGAGGTTGAGGGAATCGTTAACTGAAGCTTTCTTT. The rearrangement uses TRBV6-6 and TRBJ1-1; a possible D gene is TRBD1 (6 bases). Trimming removed 5 bases at V and 5 bases at J, with 24 bases between. CDR1 and CDR2 (germline): MNHNY, SVGAGI (reference sequence). The CDR3 is made up of 17 amino acids.

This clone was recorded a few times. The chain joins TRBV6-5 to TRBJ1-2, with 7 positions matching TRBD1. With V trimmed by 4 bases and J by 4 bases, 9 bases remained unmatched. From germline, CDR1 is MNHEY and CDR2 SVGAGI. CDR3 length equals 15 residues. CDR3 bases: TGTGCCAGCAGTTGGACCAGGGGGACAAGCTATGGCTACACCTTC. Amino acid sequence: CASSWTRGTSYGYTF.

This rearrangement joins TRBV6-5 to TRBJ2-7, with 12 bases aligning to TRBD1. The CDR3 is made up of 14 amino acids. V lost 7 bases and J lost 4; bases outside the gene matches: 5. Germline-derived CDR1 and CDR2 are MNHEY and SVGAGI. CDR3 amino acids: CASKPGQGAYEQYV. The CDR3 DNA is TGTGCCAGCAAACCGGGACAGGGGGCTTACGAGCAGTACGTC.

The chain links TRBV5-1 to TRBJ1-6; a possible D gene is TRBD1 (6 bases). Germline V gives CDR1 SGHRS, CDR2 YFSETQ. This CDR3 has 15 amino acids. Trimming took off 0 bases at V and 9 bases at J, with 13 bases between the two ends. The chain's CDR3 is CASSLEGGFGSPLHF. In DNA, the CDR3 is TGCGCCAGCAGCTTGGAGGGGGGGTTCGGTTCACCCCTCCACTTT.

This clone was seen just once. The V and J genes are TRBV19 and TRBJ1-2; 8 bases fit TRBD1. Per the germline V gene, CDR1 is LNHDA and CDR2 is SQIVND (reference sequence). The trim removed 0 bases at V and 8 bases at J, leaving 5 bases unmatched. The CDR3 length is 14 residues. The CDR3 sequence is CASSIDPDREGYTF. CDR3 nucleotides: TGTGCCAGTAGTATAGATCCGGACAGGGAAGGCTACACCTTC.

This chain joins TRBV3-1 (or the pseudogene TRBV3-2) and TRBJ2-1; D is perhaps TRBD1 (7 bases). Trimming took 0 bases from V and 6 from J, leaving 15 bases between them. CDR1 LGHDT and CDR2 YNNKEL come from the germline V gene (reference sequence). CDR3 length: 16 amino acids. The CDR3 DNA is TGTGCCAGCAGCCAAGATCCGACAGGGAGGCTCAATGAGCAGTTCTTC. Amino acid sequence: CASSQDPTGRLNEQFF.

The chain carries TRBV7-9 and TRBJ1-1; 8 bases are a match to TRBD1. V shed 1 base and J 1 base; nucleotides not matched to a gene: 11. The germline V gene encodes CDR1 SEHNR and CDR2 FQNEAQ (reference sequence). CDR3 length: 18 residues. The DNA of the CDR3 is TGTGCCAGCAGCTTAGGGGGATGGACAGGGATTCAGAACACTGAAGCTTTCTTT. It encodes CASSLGGWTGIQNTEAFF.

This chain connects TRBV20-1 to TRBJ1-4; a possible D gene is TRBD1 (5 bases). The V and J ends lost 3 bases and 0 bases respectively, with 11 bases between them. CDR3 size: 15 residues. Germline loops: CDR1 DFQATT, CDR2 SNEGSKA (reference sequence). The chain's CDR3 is CSASSGGATNEKLFF. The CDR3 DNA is TGCAGTGCTAGTAGCGGGGGAGCAACTAATGAAAAACTGTTTTTT.

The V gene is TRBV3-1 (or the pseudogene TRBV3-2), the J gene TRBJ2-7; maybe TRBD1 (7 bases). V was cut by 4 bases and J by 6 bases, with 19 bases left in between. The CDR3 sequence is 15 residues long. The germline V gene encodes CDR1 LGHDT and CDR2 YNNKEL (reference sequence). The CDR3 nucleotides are TGTGCCAGCAGCCCGACAGGGACTCCATACTCCGAGCAGTACTTC. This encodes CASSPTGTPYSEQYF.

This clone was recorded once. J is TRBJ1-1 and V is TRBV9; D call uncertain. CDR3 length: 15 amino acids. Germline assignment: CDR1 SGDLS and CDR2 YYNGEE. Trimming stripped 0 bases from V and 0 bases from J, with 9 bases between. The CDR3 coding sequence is TGTGCCAGCAGCGTAGAATTGGGCTTGAACACTGAAGCTTTCTTT. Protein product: CASSVELGLNTEAFF.

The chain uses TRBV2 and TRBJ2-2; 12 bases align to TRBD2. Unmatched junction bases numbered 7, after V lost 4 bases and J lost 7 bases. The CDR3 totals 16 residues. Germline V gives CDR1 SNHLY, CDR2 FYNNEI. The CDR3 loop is CASSALAGGPNGELFF. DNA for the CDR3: TGTGCCAGCAGTGCCCTAGCGGGAGGGCCGAACGGGGAGCTGTTTTTT.

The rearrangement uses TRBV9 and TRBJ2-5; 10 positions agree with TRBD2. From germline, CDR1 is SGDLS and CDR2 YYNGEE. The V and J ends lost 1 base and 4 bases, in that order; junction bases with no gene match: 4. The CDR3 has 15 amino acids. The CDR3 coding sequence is TGTGCCAGCAGCGTAAGGGCTAGCGGGGGAGAGACCCAGTACTTC. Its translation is CASSVRASGGETQYF.

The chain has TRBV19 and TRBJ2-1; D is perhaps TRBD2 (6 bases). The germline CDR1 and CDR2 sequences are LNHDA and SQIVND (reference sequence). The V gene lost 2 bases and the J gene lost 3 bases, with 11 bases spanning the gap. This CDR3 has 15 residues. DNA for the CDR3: TGTGCCAGTAGTATAACGGGGGTAGTCTACAATGAGCAGTTCTTC. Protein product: CASSITGVVYNEQFF. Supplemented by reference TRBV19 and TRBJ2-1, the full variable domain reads DGGITQSPKYLFRKEGQNVTLSCEQNLNHDAMYWYRQDPGQGLRLIYYSQIVNDFQKGDIAEGYSVSREKKESFPLTVTSAQKNPTAFYLCASSITGVVYNEQFFGPGTRLTVL.

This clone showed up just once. CDR3 amino acids: CASTQGRGEAFF. The CDR3, as DNA: TGTGCCAGCACCCAGGGGAGGGGGGAAGCTTTCTTT. The gene calls are TRBV2 and TRBJ1-1, with D possibly matching TRBD1 (6 bases). Trimming shortened V by 7 bases and J by 8 bases, and 14 bases separated the two germline ends. Germline values: CDR1 SNHLY, CDR2 FYNNEI. This CDR3 is 12 amino acids long.

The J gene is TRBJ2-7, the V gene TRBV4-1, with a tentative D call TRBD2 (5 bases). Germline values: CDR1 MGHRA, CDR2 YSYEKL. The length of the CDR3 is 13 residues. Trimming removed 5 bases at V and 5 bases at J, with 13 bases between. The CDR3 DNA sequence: TGCGCCAGCAGCTCCTTCGGGGTAGACGAGCAGTACTTC. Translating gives CASSSFGVDEQYF.

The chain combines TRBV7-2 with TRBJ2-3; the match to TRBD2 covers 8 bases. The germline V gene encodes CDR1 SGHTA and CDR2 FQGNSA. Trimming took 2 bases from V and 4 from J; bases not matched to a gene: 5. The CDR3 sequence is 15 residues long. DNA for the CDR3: TGTGCCAGCAGCTTATGGGGGACTAGTGCAGATACGCAGTATTTT. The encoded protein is CASSLWGTSADTQYF.

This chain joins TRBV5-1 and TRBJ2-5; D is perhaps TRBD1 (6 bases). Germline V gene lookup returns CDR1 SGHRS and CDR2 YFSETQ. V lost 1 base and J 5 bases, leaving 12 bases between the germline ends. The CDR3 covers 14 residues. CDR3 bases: TGCGCCAGCAGCTTGATACAGGGTGGGGAGACCCAGTACTTC. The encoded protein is CASSLIQGGETQYF.

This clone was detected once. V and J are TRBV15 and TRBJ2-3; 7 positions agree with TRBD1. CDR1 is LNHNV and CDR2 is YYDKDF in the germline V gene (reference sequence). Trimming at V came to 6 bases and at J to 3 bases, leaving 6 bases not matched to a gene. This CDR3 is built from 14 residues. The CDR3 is CATRPGQLTDTQYF. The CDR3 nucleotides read TGTGCCACCAGGCCGGGACAGCTAACAGATACGCAGTATTTT.

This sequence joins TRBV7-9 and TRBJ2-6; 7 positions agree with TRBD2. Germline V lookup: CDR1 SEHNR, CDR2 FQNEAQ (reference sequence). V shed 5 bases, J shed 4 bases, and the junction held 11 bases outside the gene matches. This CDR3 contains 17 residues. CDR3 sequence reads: CASSRTSASSGANVLTF. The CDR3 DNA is TGTGCCAGCAGCCGCACTAGCGCCTCATCCGGGGCCAACGTCCTGACTTTC.

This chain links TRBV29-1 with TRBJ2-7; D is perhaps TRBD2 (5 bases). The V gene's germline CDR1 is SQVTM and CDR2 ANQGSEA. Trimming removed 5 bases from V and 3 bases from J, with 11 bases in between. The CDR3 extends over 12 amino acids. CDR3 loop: CSVSGDRYEQYF. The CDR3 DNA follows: TGCAGCGTTTCCGGGGATCGCTACGAGCAGTACTTC.

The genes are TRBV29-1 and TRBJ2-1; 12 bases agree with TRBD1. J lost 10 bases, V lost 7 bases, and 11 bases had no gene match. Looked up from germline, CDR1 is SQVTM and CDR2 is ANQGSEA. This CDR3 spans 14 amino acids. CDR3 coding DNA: TGCAGCGCCGGGGACAGGGGGCTCACGGTAGAGCAGTTCTTC. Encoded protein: CSAGDRGLTVEQFF.

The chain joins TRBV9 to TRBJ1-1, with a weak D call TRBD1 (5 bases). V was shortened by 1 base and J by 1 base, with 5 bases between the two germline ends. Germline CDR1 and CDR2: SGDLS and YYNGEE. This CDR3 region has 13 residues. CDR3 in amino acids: CASSVQGNTEAFF. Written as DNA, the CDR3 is TGTGCCAGCAGCGTACAGGGGAACACTGAAGCTTTCTTT.